The 5 T cell receptor beta chains reported below all come from one sample, sequenced in a study of PD-L1 blockade in urothelial cancer. The data were produced by immunoSEQ multiplex PCR, yet TCRdb's version contains in-frame clones alone and is incomplete. The repertoire holds some 120,000 clones, with roughly 89% as singletons. Documented time point: peripheral blood 6 weeks after treatment start. This specimen consisted of PBMCs, obtained around atezolizumab (anti-PD-L1) treatment. These receptor sequences come from a man aged 60 to 75 with urothelial cancer.

This clone was seen once. This chain links TRBV27 with TRBJ2-1; 8 positions agree with TRBD1. Unmatched junction bases numbered 5, after V lost 3 bases and J lost 10 bases. CDR3 length equals 13 residues. The germline gives CDR1 MNHEY, CDR2 SMNVEV (reference sequence). Here the CDR3 reads CASSFSRDREQFF. CDR3 DNA sequence: TGTGCCAGCAGTTTTTCCCGGGACAGGGAGCAGTTCTTC.

The rearrangement joins TRBV11-2 to TRBJ2-3, with no clear D. Germline lookup yields CDR1 SGHAT and CDR2 FQNNGV. CDR3 size: 13 residues. V was clipped by 4 bases and J by 5 bases, with 10 bases between them. CDR3 nucleotides: TGTGCCAGCAGCTCGCTACGGGTAGATACGCAGTATTTT. This codes for CASSSLRVDTQYF.

The chain uses TRBV6-5 and TRBJ2-5; TRBD2 might be the D (6 bases). CDR3 length: 14 residues. The germline gives CDR1 MNHEY, CDR2 SVGAGI. Between the trimmed V and J ends, which lost 2 bases and 2 bases, there was a span of 9 bases. The CDR3 DNA sequence: TGTGCCAGCAGTTACGGAGGGACGCAAGAGACCCAGTACTTC. It specifies CASSYGGTQETQYF.

The V and J genes are TRBV14 and TRBJ2-7; D unclear. CDR1 is SGHDN, CDR2 FVKESK, per germline. CDR3 length equals 13 residues. V was cut by 0 bases and J by 2 bases, with 5 bases left in between. CDR3 residues: CASSQEAPYEQYF. In nucleotides, the CDR3 is TGTGCCAGCAGCCAAGAGGCCCCCTACGAGCAGTACTTC. The full variable domain, with the rest looked up from reference TRBV14 and TRBJ2-7, is EAGVTQFPSHSVIEKGQTVTLRCDPISGHDNLYWYRRVMGKEIKFLLHFVKESKQDESGMPNNRFLAERTGGTYSTLKVQPAELEDSGVYFCASSQEAPYEQYFGPGTRLTVT.

This clone was recorded only once. This chain's CDR3 is CASSARDSGTTEAFF. The CDR3 nucleotides are TGTGCCAGCAGCGCCCGGGACAGTGGGACGACTGAAGCTTTCTTT. V and J are TRBV9 and TRBJ1-1; 7 bases line up with TRBD1. Trimming cost V 3 bases and J 5 bases; bases outside gene matches: 10. Germline V lookup: CDR1 SGDLS, CDR2 YYNGEE. The CDR3 runs to 15 residues.